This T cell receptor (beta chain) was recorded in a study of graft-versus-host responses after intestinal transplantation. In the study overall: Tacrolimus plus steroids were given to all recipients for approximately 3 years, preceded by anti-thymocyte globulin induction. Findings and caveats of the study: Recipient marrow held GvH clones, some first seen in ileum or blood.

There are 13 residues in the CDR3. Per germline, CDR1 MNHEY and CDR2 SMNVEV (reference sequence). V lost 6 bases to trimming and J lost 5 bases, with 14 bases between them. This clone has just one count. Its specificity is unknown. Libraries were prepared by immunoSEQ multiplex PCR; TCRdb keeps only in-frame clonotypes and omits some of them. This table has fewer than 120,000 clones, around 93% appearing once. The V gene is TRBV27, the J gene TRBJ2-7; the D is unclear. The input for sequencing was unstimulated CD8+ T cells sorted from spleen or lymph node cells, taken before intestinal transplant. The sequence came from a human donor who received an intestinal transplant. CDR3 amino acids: CASSLSGVHEQYF. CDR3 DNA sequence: TGTGCCAGCAGCCTATCCGGAGTGCACGAGCAGTACTTC.